The clone carrying this T cell receptor beta chain was seen many times. The entry originates in a study of T-cell reconstitution after alpha-beta-depleted transplantation in children. Researchers prepared the TCRbeta library using unique molecular identifiers, the study reports. Via MiXCR, TCRdb re-called the PCR reads, giving one row per CDR3 protein. This repertoire shows approximately 400,000 distinct CDR3 sequences, about a tenth found once; its top ten account for about 5%. Germline-derived CDR1 and CDR2 are LGHNA and YSLEER. Trimming took 0 bases from V and 4 from J, leaving 12 bases between them. This CDR3 is 16 amino acids long.

The chain has TRBV4-3 and TRBJ2-2; D is unclear. The clonotype originates from a human donor who donated a stem cell graft to a child with acute myeloid leukemia. The source material was PBMCs from the stem cell graft donor, sampled from the stem cell graft. The CDR3 spells CASSQELLVSTGELFF. CDR3 coding DNA: TGCGCCAGCAGCCAAGAACTGCTTGTCAGCACCGGGGAGCTGTTTTTT.